These 30 T cell receptor beta chains were sequenced from one sample in a study of blood T cell repertoires in COVID-19. Using immunoSEQ multiplex PCR, the repertoire was profiled, and TCRdb retains in-frame clones only, with some absent. The data contain roughly 150,000 clones, around 80% of them singletons. Specimen: peripheral blood. The origin of the receptors is a woman in her fifties or sixties with acute or convalescent COVID-19.

This chain connects TRBV2 to TRBJ2-2, with 9 bases fitting TRBD1. Germline V CDR1 and CDR2: SNHLY, FYNNEI. This CDR3 has 18 amino acids. The junction had 15 bases not matched to a gene; V was cut back by 7 bases and J by 3 bases. DNA for the CDR3: TGTGCCAGCACCGGACGACCGGGACAGGGACCGTACACCGGGGAGCTGTTTTTT. Its translation: CASTGRPGQGPYTGELFF.

This clone has just a few counts. The V gene is TRBV5-1, the J gene TRBJ1-1, with 10 bases identical to TRBD1. The ends lost 4 bases at V and 6 bases at J; junction bases unmatched: 9. CDR3 length equals 15 residues. Germline lookup yields CDR1 SGHRS and CDR2 YFSETQ. In DNA form, the CDR3 reads TGCGCCAGCAGCCCCGAGACAGGGGGCGTCGCTGAAGCTTTCTTT. Its protein product is CASSPETGGVAEAFF.

V is TRBV28 and J is TRBJ1-1; 10 bases line up with TRBD1. The CDR3 has 15 amino acids. The germline gives CDR1 MDHEN, CDR2 SYDVKM. The ends lost 7 bases at V and 7 bases at J; junction bases unmatched: 12. The CDR3 nucleotides are TGTGCCAGCACCAATCTCGGACAGGGGGGAATTGAAGCTTTCTTT. Amino acids: CASTNLGQGGIEAFF.

The V and J genes are TRBV5-1 and TRBJ2-5, with D possibly being TRBD1 (6 bases). Looked up from germline, CDR1 is SGHRS and CDR2 is YFSETQ. This CDR3 is built from 15 residues. With 2 bases removed from V and 0 bases from J, the gap between germline ends came to 11 bases. The CDR3 spells CASSLLRGHQETQYF. CDR3 DNA: TGCGCCAGCAGCTTACTCAGGGGACACCAAGAGACCCAGTACTTC.

The chain joins TRBV2 to TRBJ1-5; 7 bases match TRBD1. Germline V CDR1 and CDR2: SNHLY, FYNNEI. The CDR3 has 13 amino acids. Trimming took 8 bases from V and 5 from J; bases not matched to a gene: 6. CDR3 nucleotides: TGTGCCAGCGCTATAGGGACAGATCAGCCCCAGCATTTT. This translates into CASAIGTDQPQHF.

The chain links TRBV28 to TRBJ1-4; TRBD1 is a possible D gene (6 bases). V lost 6 bases to trimming and J lost 7 bases, with 9 bases between them. CDR1 and CDR2 from the germline V gene are MDHEN and SYDVKM. CDR3 length: 12 residues. The CDR3 region is CASRQGAEKLFF. Written as DNA, the CDR3 is TGTGCCAGCAGACAGGGCGCTGAAAAACTGTTTTTT.

In nucleotides, the CDR3 is TGTGCCAGCAAGACAGGGGCTGATGGGGCCAACGTCCTGACTTTC. This encodes CASKTGADGANVLTF. The V gene is TRBV7-3, the J gene TRBJ2-6; the match to TRBD1 covers 8 bases. V lost 7 bases and J lost 3; bases outside the gene matches: 5. The CDR3 totals 15 residues. Germline V gives CDR1 SGHTA, CDR2 FQGTGA.

This rearrangement joins TRBV5-6 to TRBJ2-7; 14 bases map to TRBD2. The CDR3 loop spans 18 amino acids. With V trimmed by 4 bases and J by 3 bases, 12 bases remained unmatched. Germline CDR1 SGHDT, CDR2 YYEEEE. DNA of the CDR3: TGTGCCAGCAGCCTTAGGACTAGCGGGGGGCGTTCTCTCTACGAGCAGTACTTC. Amino acid sequence: CASSLRTSGGRSLYEQYF.

The chain recombines TRBV15 with TRBJ1-1; D perhaps matches TRBD1 (6 bases). This CDR3 has 16 residues. V dropped 1 base and J dropped 5 bases, with 17 bases sitting between them. CDR1 and CDR2 from the germline V gene are LNHNV and YYDKDF (reference sequence). CDR3 nucleotides: TGTGCCACCAGCAGAGGGCCTCAGGGGCCGGGTACTGAAGCTTTCTTT. Amino acid sequence: CATSRGPQGPGTEAFF.

On this clone: In the same sample, other DNA sequences code for this CDR3. The CDR3 DNA reads as TGTGCCAGCAGCGTAGGGCAGGGGACCACTGAAGCTTTCTTT. The encoded protein is CASSVGQGTTEAFF. The V and J genes are TRBV9 and TRBJ1-1; TRBD1 is a possible D gene (6 bases). The germline gives CDR1 SGDLS, CDR2 YYNGEE. The V gene lost 0 bases and the J gene lost 4 bases, with 10 bases spanning the gap. This CDR3 is 14 amino acids long.

The chain combines TRBV9 with TRBJ1-6; TRBD1 matches at 7 bases. The CDR3 extends over 15 amino acids. With V trimmed by 3 bases and J by 9 bases, 9 bases remained unmatched. Germline V gene lookup returns CDR1 SGDLS and CDR2 YYNGEE. The DNA for the CDR3 is TGTGCCAGCAGCGGGCAGGGCCAGGGGGGTTCACCCCTCCACTTT. Protein product: CASSGQGQGGSPLHF.

This chain uses TRBV18 with TRBJ1-5; possible D gene TRBD1, 5 bases. The V and J ends lost 6 bases and 2 bases respectively, with 11 bases between them. Germline CDR1 KGHSH, CDR2 LQKENI. This CDR3 spans 14 amino acids. The CDR3 sequence: CASSGGDGNQPQHF. The DNA for the CDR3 is TGTGCCAGCTCCGGAGGGGACGGCAATCAGCCCCAGCATTTT.

The V call is TRBV18, the J call TRBJ1-1, with D perhaps TRBD1 (6 bases). Germline values: CDR1 KGHSH, CDR2 LQKENI. Trimming shortened V by 2 bases and J by 2 bases, and 15 bases separated the two germline ends. This CDR3 has 16 residues. The CDR3 DNA follows: TGTGCCAGCTCACCAAGGACAGCCCAGGCCAACACTGAAGCTTTCTTT. It specifies CASSPRTAQANTEAFF. The full variable domain, with the rest looked up from reference TRBV18 and TRBJ1-1, is NAGVMQNPRHLVRRRGQEARLRCSPMKGHSHVYWYRQLPEEGLKFMVYLQKENIIDESGMPKERFSAEFPKEGPSILRIQQVVRGDSAAYFCASSPRTAQANTEAFFGQGTRLTVV.

This clone has a handful of counts. The chain is built from TRBV5-1 and TRBJ2-1, with TRBD2 matching over 11 bases. The CDR3 spans 17 residues. The germline CDR1 and CDR2 sequences are SGHRS and YFSETQ. Trimming took 0 bases from V and 3 from J; bases not matched to a gene: 5. Here the CDR3 reads CASSLASGGTGYNEQFF. For the CDR3, the DNA is TGCGCCAGCAGCTTGGCTAGCGGGGGGACCGGCTACAATGAGCAGTTCTTC.

The chain joins TRBV2 to TRBJ2-3, with TRBD2 as a possible D gene (6 bases). This CDR3 spans 14 amino acids. Germline CDR1 is SNHLY and CDR2 is FYNNEI. Trimming removed 7 bases from V and 0 bases from J, with 11 bases in between. In nucleotides, the CDR3 is TGTGCCAGCAATCGGGACTGGAGCACAGATACGCAGTATTTT. Translating it yields CASNRDWSTDTQYF. Combining the CDR3 with reference TRBV2 and TRBJ2-3 gives the whole variable domain EPEVTQTPSHQVTQMGQEVILRCVPISNHLYFYWYRQILGQKVEFLVSFYNNEISEKSEIFDDQFSVERPDGSNFTLKIRSTKLEDSAMYFCASNRDWSTDTQYFGPGTRLTVL.

The V and J genes are TRBV30 and TRBJ1-2; TRBD1 is a possible D gene (6 bases). Germline V lookup: CDR1 GTSNPN, CDR2 SVGIG (reference sequence). This CDR3 has 11 amino acids. V was trimmed by 3 bases and J by 6 bases, leaving 8 bases between them. The CDR3 loop is CAWRGGDGYTF. As DNA, the CDR3 is TGTGCCTGGAGAGGGGGGGATGGCTACACCTTC.

For the CDR3, the DNA is TGTGCCATCAGTGAGTCCCCCGGACAGGGGGCGGTTGGCTACACCTTC. This translates into CAISESPGQGAVGYTF. The chain combines TRBV10-3 with TRBJ1-2, with 11 bases identical to TRBD1. The germline CDR1 and CDR2 sequences are ENHRY and SYGVKD. V was clipped by 0 bases and J by 7 bases; unmatched bases: 7. The CDR3 consists of 16 residues.

The sample holds a few counts of this clone. The chain recombines TRBV28 with TRBJ1-1; D is ambiguous. Germline V lookup: CDR1 MDHEN, CDR2 SYDVKM. The CDR3 consists of 12 residues. With 6 bases removed from V and 3 bases from J, the gap between germline ends came to 8 bases. The CDR3 here is CASSTQYTEAFF. The CDR3 nucleotides read TGTGCCAGCAGCACCCAGTACACTGAAGCTTTCTTT.

This chain connects TRBV4-2 to TRBJ1-1; D is undetermined. Per germline, CDR1 LGHNA and CDR2 YNFKEQ. This CDR3 is built from 15 residues. V lost 4 bases and J lost 1, with 13 bases in between. CDR3 residues: CASSLEAGENTEAFF. The CDR3 coding sequence is TGTGCCAGCAGCCTGGAGGCCGGGGAGAACACTGAAGCTTTCTTT.

In this sample, this clone turned up once. The CDR3 DNA sequence: TGTGCCACCAGTTGGGGGGACAGCAACTATGGCTACACCTTC. The encoded protein is CATSWGDSNYGYTF. The rearrangement uses TRBV24-1 and TRBJ1-2; 7 nucleotides line up with TRBD1. Germline V gene data show CDR1 as KGHDR and CDR2 as SFDVKD. V gave up 6 bases and J gave up 2 bases; unmatched junction bases: 5. The CDR3 has 14 amino acids.

This chain uses TRBV6-5 with TRBJ2-7; 10 positions match TRBD1. Germline loops: CDR1 MNHEY, CDR2 SVGAGI. V was pared by 7 bases and J by 5 bases, with 5 bases of the junction left unmatched. This CDR3 has 13 residues. CDR3 DNA: TGTGCCAGCAATCGACAGGGGGCAGACGAGCAGTACTTC. It codes for CASNRQGADEQYF.

V usage is TRBV18 and J usage is TRBJ1-1; D is undetermined. Trimming shortened V by 0 bases and J by 5 bases, and 13 bases separated the two germline ends. Germline CDR1 reads KGHSH; CDR2 reads LQKENI. CDR3 length equals 15 residues. For the CDR3, the DNA is TGTGCCAGCTCACCACCGTCGGGATCCCGGACTGAAGCTTTCTTT. Translating it yields CASSPPSGSRTEAFF.

The chain employs TRBV28 and TRBJ2-7, with a tentative D call TRBD1 (5 bases). Trimming left V 5 bases short and J 1 base short, with 12 bases between. Germline V gene data show CDR1 as MDHEN and CDR2 as SYDVKM. The CDR3 totals 14 residues. CDR3 in amino acids: CASSTRQTSYEQYF. CDR3 bases: TGTGCCAGCAGTACCAGACAGACGTCCTACGAGCAGTACTTC.

The chain joins TRBV3-1 (or the pseudogene TRBV3-2) to TRBJ2-7, with D tentatively TRBD1 (6 bases). V was pared by 5 bases and J by 3 bases, with 14 bases between. Germline V gene lookup returns CDR1 LGHDT and CDR2 YNNKEL (reference sequence). The CDR3 extends over 14 amino acids. CDR3 residues: CASSYATGGYEQYF. The CDR3 nucleotides read TGTGCCAGCAGCTACGCGACAGGAGGCTACGAGCAGTACTTC.

The chain combines TRBV6-6 with TRBJ2-1; D is possibly TRBD2 (6 bases). Trimming left V 0 bases short and J 5 bases short, with 11 bases between. Germline CDR1 is MNHNY and CDR2 is SVGAGI (reference sequence). CDR3 size: 15 residues. The CDR3 nucleotides read TGTGCCAGCAGTTACTCGGGGGGTAGAAACAATGAGCAGTTCTTC. This codes for CASSYSGGRNNEQFF.

V usage is TRBV12-3 or TRBV12-4 and J usage is TRBJ1-5; D unresolved. Trimming took 3 bases from V and 5 from J, leaving 8 bases between them. This CDR3 region has 13 residues. In DNA, the CDR3 is TGTGCCAGCAGTTTCACAGTTGATCAGCCCCAGCATTTT. Translated, it gives CASSFTVDQPQHF.

The chain joins TRBV7-9 to TRBJ2-7; TRBD1 matches 8 bases. This CDR3 spans 14 amino acids. CDR1 SEHNR and CDR2 FQNEAQ come from the germline V gene (reference sequence). J was trimmed by 7 bases and V by 5 bases; bases with no gene match: 10. CDR3 nucleotides: TGTGCCAGCAGCCCCCGGGACAGGCGGGGAGAGCAGTACTTC. Its translation: CASSPRDRRGEQYF.

This chain uses TRBV7-2 with TRBJ2-7, with 10 nucleotides matching TRBD1. Germline CDR1 SGHTA, CDR2 FQGNSA. The CDR3 spans 15 residues. V lost 2 bases to trimming and J lost 4 bases; unmatched junction nucleotides: 5. The CDR3 coding sequence is TGTGCCAGCAGCTTAATGGGGACAGGGGCTTACGAGCAGTACTTC. It is translated as CASSLMGTGAYEQYF. Complete variable domain (other parts from reference TRBV7-2 and TRBJ2-7): GAGVSQSPSNKVTEKGKDVELRCDPISGHTALYWYRQSLGQGLEFLIYFQGNSAPDKSGLPSDRFSAERTGGSVSTLTIQRTQQEDSAVYLCASSLMGTGAYEQYFGPGTRLTVT.

V is TRBV12-3 or TRBV12-4 and J is TRBJ2-5, with D possibly TRBD2 on 6 matching bases. This CDR3 comprises 13 residues. V was shortened by 7 bases and J by 4 bases, with 13 bases between the two germline ends. The CDR3, as DNA: TGTGCCAGCACCCCGAAGGGACTAGAGACCCAGTACTTC. Encoded protein: CASTPKGLETQYF.

There are a few counts of this clone. This chain connects TRBV6-2 or TRBV6-3 to TRBJ1-1; 7 bases fit TRBD1. With V trimmed by 5 bases and J by 0 bases, 12 bases remained unmatched. In germline, CDR1 is MNHEY, CDR2 SVGEGT. The CDR3 consists of 17 residues. CDR3 in amino acids: CASSPQGGFFMNTEAFF. CDR3 bases: TGTGCCAGCAGTCCGCAGGGGGGATTTTTTATGAACACTGAAGCTTTCTTT.